These T cell receptor beta chains were read from a single sample in a study of cytomegalovirus exposure and HLA in healthy donors. Generated by immunoSEQ multiplex PCR, the TCRdb table keeps only in-frame clones and is missing some. The repertoire holds some 120,000 clones, with over 70% as singletons. Sequencing was performed on PBMCs. The receptors shown here come from a woman in her 40s in good health and CMV-seropositive. Both conserved end residues are part of each CDR3. D genes are given only for firm matches. Clone sizes are given selectively: once, few, many, or a class where the clone is expanded.

CDR3aa	CDR3nt	d_gene	abundance	v_gene	j_gene
CASSVEAGFTDTQYF	TGTGCCAGCAGCGTAGAGGCAGGGTTCACAGATACGCAGTATTTT	.	once	TRBV9	TRBJ2-3
CASSYYYEQYF	TGTGCCAGCAGCTACTATTACGAGCAGTACTTC	.	.	TRBV2	TRBJ2-7
CASSPHNSDRRSTGELFF	TGTGCCAGCAGCCCGCACAACTCCGACAGGCGTTCCACCGGGGAGCTGTTTTTT	.	.	TRBV7-9	TRBJ2-2
CSVVPVEAFF	TGCAGCGTTGTTCCAGTTGAAGCTTTCTTT	.	.	TRBV29-1	TRBJ1-1
CASSRDFNEKLFF	TGTGCCAGCAGCCGGGATTTTAATGAAAAACTGTTTTTT	.	.	TRBV2	TRBJ1-4
CASSISGTGPSPLHF	TGTGCCAGCAGTATCTCCGGGACAGGTCCCTCACCCCTCCACTTT	TRBD1	.	TRBV27	TRBJ1-6
CAISAGGSGNQPQHF	TGTGCCATCAGTGCCGGGGGGTCGGGCAATCAGCCCCAGCATTTT	.	.	TRBV10-3	TRBJ1-5
CASSGGLAGTYEQYF	TGTGCCAGCAGCGGCGGACTAGCGGGGACCTACGAGCAGTACTTC	TRBD2	once	TRBV9	TRBJ2-7
CASSPGTGTTEAFF	TGTGCCAGCAGCCCCGGGACAGGGACCACTGAAGCTTTCTTT	TRBD1	.	TRBV5-5	TRBJ1-1
CASGQGTENTGELFF	TGTGCCAGCGGCCAAGGGACTGAGAACACCGGGGAGCTGTTTTTT	.	.	TRBV27	TRBJ2-2
CASSPRTSRSEQYF	TGTGCCAGCAGCCCTCGGACTAGCAGGAGCGAGCAGTACTTC	TRBD2	.	TRBV11-2	TRBJ2-7
CASSRKGQKAFF	TGTGCCAGCAGTCGAAAGGGACAGAAAGCTTTCTTT	TRBD1	.	TRBV6-1	TRBJ1-1
CASSSLTTRQPQHF	TGTGCCAGCAGCAGCCTTACGACAAGGCAGCCCCAGCATTTT	.	.	TRBV27	TRBJ1-5
CASSQPGTGGYEQYF	TGCGCCAGCAGCCAACCCGGGACAGGGGGCTACGAGCAGTACTTC	TRBD1	.	TRBV4-1	TRBJ2-7
CASSDTGGPMNTEAFF	TGTGCCAGCTCAGATACAGGGGGCCCCATGAACACTGAAGCTTTCTTT	TRBD1	.	TRBV18	TRBJ1-1
CASTAQGSYEQYF	TGTGCCAGCACGGCACAGGGGTCCTACGAGCAGTACTTC	TRBD1	.	TRBV28	TRBJ2-7
CASSVGQGTSHEQYF	TGTGCCAGCAGTGTAGGACAGGGGACCTCCCACGAGCAGTACTTC	TRBD1	.	TRBV28	TRBJ2-7
CASSKRTGGPNEAFF	TGTGCCAGCAGTAAGAGGACAGGGGGCCCCAATGAAGCTTTCTTT	TRBD1	.	TRBV2	TRBJ1-1
CANSESGTNPGF	TGTGCCAACAGTGAAAGTGGCACAAACCCGGGCTTC	.	.	TRBV6-1	TRBJ2-7
CASSLARQGNSYTF	TGTGCCAGCAGCTTAGCGCGACAGGGCAATAGTTACACCTTC	TRBD1	.	TRBV7-2	TRBJ1-2
CATHREGRKPEAFF	TGTGCCACCCACAGGGAGGGAAGGAAACCTGAAGCTTTCTTT	.	few	TRBV6-6	TRBJ1-1
CASSPARENYGYTF	TGTGCCAGCAGCCCAGCCAGGGAAAACTATGGCTACACCTTC	.	few	TRBV9	TRBJ1-2
CASSGVDRGLNYGYTF	TGTGCCAGCAGCGGAGTGGACAGGGGACTAAACTATGGCTACACCTTC	TRBD1	once	TRBV7-9	TRBJ1-2
CASSKTGGAGMTEAFF	TGTGCCAGCAGCAAGACAGGGGGCGCTGGAATGACTGAAGCTTTCTTT	TRBD1	.	TRBV7-3	TRBJ1-1
CASSADIQNTEAFF	TGTGCCAGCTCAGCCGACATACAGAACACTGAAGCTTTCTTT	.	.	TRBV18	TRBJ1-1
CASSLVAREAFF	TGTGCCAGCAGCTTAGTAGCGAGGGAAGCTTTCTTT	.	.	TRBV7-9	TRBJ1-1
CASRVKGTGRANEKLFF	TGCGCCAGCAGAGTCAAAGGGACAGGGAGGGCTAATGAAAAACTGTTTTTT	TRBD1	.	TRBV4-1	TRBJ1-4
CASSLGGTGGAIYEQYF	TGTGCCAGCAGCTTAGGGGGAACTGGCGGGGCTATTTACGAGCAGTACTTC	.	.	TRBV7-2	TRBJ2-7
CASSFSGRVNTEAFF	TGTGCCAGCAGTTTTTCGGGCAGGGTTAACACTGAAGCTTTCTTT	.	.	TRBV28	TRBJ1-1
CASSLGTAAKNIQYF	TGTGCCAGCAGCCTCGGGACAGCAGCCAAAAACATTCAGTACTTC	TRBD1	.	TRBV7-2	TRBJ2-4
CASIGGRLNEKLFF	TGTGCCAGCATAGGGGGACGGCTTAATGAAAAACTGTTTTTT	.	.	TRBV28	TRBJ1-4
CASSLQIAGAGEQFF	TGTGCCAGCAGCTTACAAATAGCGGGGGCAGGGGAGCAGTTCTTC	TRBD2	.	TRBV7-2	TRBJ2-1
CASSSTASGNTIYF	TGTGCCAGCAGTTCGACTGCCTCTGGAAACACCATATATTTT	.	.	TRBV28	TRBJ1-3
CATRATSADTQYF	TGTGCCACCAGGGCTACGAGCGCAGATACGCAGTATTTT	.	.	TRBV15	TRBJ2-3
CAISEFPSGTSTDTQYF	TGTGCCATCAGTGAGTTCCCTAGCGGGACTAGCACAGATACGCAGTATTTT	TRBD2	.	TRBV10-3	TRBJ2-3
CASSYRGRNYGYTF	TGTGCCAGTAGCTACAGGGGGCGCAACTATGGCTACACCTTC	TRBD1	.	TRBV19	TRBJ1-2
CASSFISGRSDGELFF	TGTGCCAGCAGCTTTATTAGCGGGAGGTCGGACGGGGAGCTGTTTTTT	TRBD2	.	TRBV5-8	TRBJ2-2
CASFGQGLSGANTGELFF	TGTGCCAGCTTCGGGCAGGGACTGAGCGGAGCGAACACCGGGGAGCTGTTTTTT	.	.	TRBV28	TRBJ2-2
CASSLGRWRGDYEQYF	TGTGCCAGCAGCCTCGGTCGGTGGAGGGGTGACTACGAGCAGTACTTC	.	.	TRBV7-8	TRBJ2-7
CASSGRGGNQPQHF	TGTGCCAGCAGTGGGAGGGGCGGGAATCAGCCCCAGCATTTT	.	.	TRBV6-1	TRBJ1-5
CASSFSRGPGEKLFF	TGTGCCAGCAGCTTCTCCAGGGGGCCGGGAGAAAAACTGTTTTTT	TRBD1	few	TRBV27	TRBJ1-4
CASSLQGDQPQHF	TGTGCCAGCAGCTTGCAGGGGGATCAGCCCCAGCATTTT	TRBD1	few	TRBV7-9	TRBJ1-5
CAGTSGSEAEAFF	TGTGCCGGAACTTCAGGGTCCGAAGCTGAAGCTTTCTTT	.	.	TRBV30	TRBJ1-1
CASSLGQSSGNTIYF	TGTGCCAGCAGCCTTGGACAGTCCTCTGGAAACACCATATATTTT	.	.	TRBV7-3	TRBJ1-3
CASSLQGTYGYTF	TGTGCCAGCAGTCTACAGGGGACCTATGGCTACACCTTC	TRBD1	.	TRBV2	TRBJ1-2
CASSLARGLAYEQYF	TGTGCCAGCAGCTTAGCTAGGGGACTCGCCTACGAGCAGTACTTC	.	.	TRBV7-8	TRBJ2-7
CASSPGPGQGYEQYF	TGTGCCAGCTCACCGGGCCCGGGACAGGGCTACGAGCAGTACTTC	TRBD1	once	TRBV18	TRBJ2-7
CASTWRSEAFF	TGTGCCAGCACCTGGAGGTCTGAAGCTTTCTTT	.	.	TRBV5-8	TRBJ1-1
CASSSYSEQYF	TGTGCCAGCAGCTCCTACAGCGAGCAGTACTTC	.	.	TRBV7-8	TRBJ2-7
CASSLGTRNTGELFF	TGTGCCAGCAGCTTGGGCACAAGGAACACCGGGGAGCTGTTTTTT	.	.	TRBV7-2	TRBJ2-2
CASTTRTSGGQETQYF	TGTGCCAGCACCACTCGGACTAGCGGGGGACAAGAGACCCAGTACTTC	TRBD2	.	TRBV7-2	TRBJ2-5
CASSGTANEKLFF	TGTGCCAGCAGCGGGACAGCTAATGAAAAACTGTTTTTT	TRBD1	once	TRBV6-5	TRBJ1-4
CAWENTGLAKPQETQYF	TGTGCCTGGGAAAATACGGGACTAGCGAAACCCCAAGAGACCCAGTACTTC	TRBD2	.	TRBV30	TRBJ2-5
CASSPDRGDAEQYF	TGTGCCAGCAGCCCCGACAGGGGGGATGCCGAGCAGTACTTC	TRBD1	.	TRBV7-8	TRBJ2-7